The 22 T cell receptor beta chains given below trace back to one sample, sequenced in a study of T-cell memory formation after mild COVID-19. TCRdb re-derived calls from the 5' RACE reads in MiXCR, one entry per CDR3 protein. Of 190,000 or so distinct CDR3 sequences in the sample, under 12% are singletons; the top ten hold approximately 2.8%. The material sequenced was PBMCs or a T cell subset sorted from them (not recorded which). The receptor source for this set is a man aged 18 to 35 who had mild COVID-19 (a few samples of this study predate the infection). Cell type and time point are not known.

This chain links TRBV7-9 with TRBJ1-1; 8 bases are a match to TRBD1. The V gene end was trimmed by 5 bases and the J gene end by 3 bases; junction bases not matched to a gene: 20. The CDR3 has 19 residues. CDR1 is SEHNR, CDR2 FQNEAQ, per germline (reference sequence). In DNA form, the CDR3 reads TGTGCCAGCAGCCCAGTGGGTGCGACAGGGGAATTTAGGGACACTGAAGCTTTCTTT. Protein: CASSPVGATGEFRDTEAFF.

The chain combines TRBV7-3 with TRBJ1-1; maybe TRBD1 (6 bases). This CDR3 has 13 amino acids. Germline V lookup: CDR1 SGHTA, CDR2 FQGTGA. Trimming cost V 5 bases and J 6 bases, with 13 bases left between them. CDR3 sequence reads: CASSEGGGAEAFF. The CDR3 region has the DNA TGTGCCAGCAGCGAAGGGGGAGGGGCTGAAGCTTTCTTT. The variable domain in full, with the rest retrieved from reference TRBV7-3 and TRBJ1-1, is GAGVSQTPSNKVTEKGKYVELRCDPISGHTALYWYRQSLGQGPEFLIYFQGTGAADDSGLPNDRFFAVRPEGSVSTLKIQRTERGDSAVYLCASSEGGGAEAFFGQGTRLTVV.

The CDR3 sequence: CASSGDRGRQPQHF. The CDR3 DNA reads as TGTGCCAGCAGTGGGGACAGGGGTCGACAGCCCCAGCATTTT. This chain links TRBV12-3 or TRBV12-4 with TRBJ1-5, with 10 bases matching TRBD1. This CDR3 is built from 14 residues. V shed 5 bases, J shed 7 bases, and the junction held 5 bases outside the gene matches.

The chain employs TRBV7-2 and TRBJ2-1; 10 nucleotides line up with TRBD2. Germline assignment: CDR1 SGHTA and CDR2 FQGNSA. The CDR3 totals 13 residues. Trimming at V came to 3 bases and at J to 8 bases, leaving 1 base not matched to a gene. The CDR3 coding sequence is TGTGCCAGCAGCTTCGGGACTAGCGATGAGCAGTTCTTC. Protein product: CASSFGTSDEQFF.

This clonotype has just a few counts. The J gene is TRBJ1-1, the V gene TRBV7-9, with unresolved D. Trimming cost V 4 bases and J 9 bases, with 9 bases left between them. The CDR3 loop spans 11 amino acids. Germline values: CDR1 SEHNR, CDR2 FQNEAQ (reference sequence). CDR3 bases: TGTGCCAGCAGCTCCGGGCCAAAAGCTTTCTTT. Translating it yields CASSSGPKAFF.

This clonotype occurred a few times. V is TRBV7-9 and J is TRBJ2-7; D unclear. The CDR3 extends over 12 amino acids. CDR1 is SEHNR and CDR2 is FQNEAQ in the germline V gene (reference sequence). The V and J ends lost 5 bases and 3 bases respectively, with 8 bases between them. The DNA of the CDR3 is TGTGCCAGCAGCCAGGCCGGCTACGAGCAGTACGTC. This encodes CASSQAGYEQYV.

This clonotype came up a few times. The V call is TRBV3-1, the J call TRBJ2-3; a possible D gene is TRBD1 (5 bases). Germline V gives CDR1 LGHDT, CDR2 YNNKEL (reference sequence). The CDR3 loop spans 14 amino acids. The V gene lost 4 bases and the J gene lost 4 bases, with 12 bases spanning the gap. The CDR3 protein is CASSPFDRPDTQYF. The CDR3 nucleotides read TGTGCCAGCAGCCCATTTGACAGACCAGATACGCAGTATTTT.

The CDR3 region has the DNA TGCAGTGCTAGGGGGGGACAGATTTCAACTAATGAAAAACTGTTTTTT. Translated, it gives CSARGGQISTNEKLFF. V is TRBV20-1 and J is TRBJ1-4; 7 nucleotides agree with TRBD1. The germline V gene has CDR1 DFQATT and CDR2 SNEGSKA (reference sequence). The J segment lost 0 bases and the V segment lost 3 bases, leaving 7 bases of the junction unmatched. CDR3 length: 16 amino acids.

This clonotype was seen a handful of times. The chain has TRBV27 and TRBJ2-7, with TRBD2 as a possible D gene (6 bases). The ends were cut back, 2 bases at V and 6 bases at J, with 11 bases in the middle. The CDR3 consists of 13 residues. Germline CDR1 reads MNHEY; CDR2 reads SMNVEV (reference sequence). CDR3 in amino acids: CASSLRGEGEQYV. The DNA of the CDR3 is TGTGCCAGCAGTTTACGCGGGGAAGGCGAGCAGTACGTC.

This clonotype was observed a few times. V gene TRBV4-1 combines with J gene TRBJ1-2; D call uncertain. This CDR3 spans 15 amino acids. Trimming left V 1 base short and J 0 bases short, with 9 bases between. Germline lookup yields CDR1 MGHRA and CDR2 YSYEKL. As DNA, the CDR3 is TGCGCCAGCAGCCAAGGGTATGGGTCTAACTATGGCTACACCTTC. Protein product: CASSQGYGSNYGYTF.

This clonotype occurred many times. CDR3 bases: TGTGCCAGCAGCCGCGGGGGGATGAACACTGAAGCTTTCTTT. Translated: CASSRGGMNTEAFF. The rearrangement links TRBV7-2 to TRBJ1-1, with D tentatively TRBD1 (5 bases). V dropped 5 bases and J dropped 0 bases, with 10 bases sitting between them. Germline V CDR1 and CDR2: SGHTA, FQGNSA. There are 14 residues in the CDR3.

The rearrangement joins TRBV29-1 to TRBJ2-2; perhaps TRBD1 as D (6 bases). Between the trimmed V and J ends, which lost 3 bases and 5 bases, there was a span of 10 bases. This CDR3 has 13 residues. Germline CDR1 and CDR2: SQVTM and ANQGSEA. The CDR3 DNA sequence: TGCAGCGTTGATCAGGGGTATACCGGGGAGCTGTTTTTT. Translated: CSVDQGYTGELFF.

As for this clonotype: Possible read error: a much larger clone is one base away. The conserved phenylalanine or tryptophan is not found at the CDR3 terminus, so this likely reflects a read error. The chain employs TRBV20-1 and TRBJ1-2; the match to TRBD1 covers 7 bases. This CDR3 contains 14 residues. J lost 4 bases, V lost 6 bases, and 11 bases had no gene match. The germline CDR1 and CDR2 sequences are DFQATT and SNEGSKA (reference sequence). As DNA, the CDR3 is TGCAGTGCCAAGAAGACAGGGTCCGTCTATGGCTACACCTTA. It codes for CSAKKTGSVYGYTL.

V and J are TRBV14 and TRBJ1-1; D call uncertain. The V and J ends lost 1 base and 1 base respectively, with 10 bases between them. CDR3 length: 15 amino acids. Germline loops: CDR1 SGHDN, CDR2 FVKESK. The CDR3 spells CASSQARGRNTEAFF. The CDR3, as DNA: TGTGCCAGCAGCCAAGCAAGAGGGAGGAACACTGAAGCTTTCTTT.

This clonotype was seen more than once but under ten times. CDR3 nucleotides: TGTGCCAGCAGCTTAACGTTGTGGCAGGGTGAGCAGTTCTTC. Its protein is CASSLTLWQGEQFF. This chain connects TRBV7-2 to TRBJ2-1, with D possibly TRBD1 on 5 matching bases. The CDR3 has 14 amino acids. V was trimmed by 2 bases and J by 9 bases, leaving 14 bases between them. Germline CDR1 reads SGHTA; CDR2 reads FQGNSA.

The chain employs TRBV29-1 and TRBJ2-7, with a possible D match to TRBD1 (5 bases). The CDR3 runs to 12 residues. Germline V gene sequence: CDR1 SQVTM, CDR2 ANQGSEA. V lost 8 bases to trimming and J lost 1 base, with 12 bases between them. The CDR3 reads CSLGVGSYEQYV. Here the CDR3 DNA reads TGCAGCCTAGGGGTAGGGTCCTACGAGCAGTACGTC.

The rearrangement joins TRBV5-4 to TRBJ2-3, with 11 bases aligning to TRBD2. The V segment lost 1 base and the J segment 6 bases; nucleotides outside the gene matches: 10. This CDR3 is 17 amino acids long. Germline V gives CDR1 SGHNT, CDR2 YYREEE (reference sequence). CDR3 DNA sequence: TGTGCCAGCAGCTTGATTACTAGCGGGGGCACCGGGGATACGCAGTATTTT. It is translated as CASSLITSGGTGDTQYF.

This clonotype was counted at least ten times. The chain carries TRBV19 and TRBJ1-1; D gene unclear. The CDR3 runs 13 residues. Trimming took off 5 bases at V and 5 bases at J, with 12 bases between the two ends. Germline CDR1 is LNHDA and CDR2 is SQIVND (reference sequence). This CDR3 is CASSVQGITEAFF. The CDR3 DNA follows: TGTGCCAGTAGTGTTCAAGGGATAACTGAAGCTTTCTTT.

This clonotype has just a few counts. V gene TRBV20-1 combines with J gene TRBJ2-4, with TRBD2 identical over 14 bases. In germline, CDR1 is DFQATT, CDR2 SNEGSKA (reference sequence). This CDR3 has 15 amino acids. V lost 5 bases and J lost 4; bases outside the gene matches: 4. The CDR3 coding sequence is TGCAGTGCTCCGACTAGCGGGGGGGCTAAAAACATTCAGTACTTC. Encoded protein: CSAPTSGGAKNIQYF.

This clonotype was seen ten or more times. This sequence joins TRBV28 and TRBJ1-1, with D possibly TRBD1 on 6 matching bases. The CDR3 is made up of 12 amino acids. V was cut by 3 bases and J by 7 bases, with 9 bases left in between. CDR1 and CDR2 (germline): MDHEN, SYDVKM. Here the CDR3 reads CASSFSRGEAFF. The CDR3 bases are TGTGCCAGCAGTTTCTCCAGGGGTGAAGCTTTCTTT.

The chain recombines TRBV5-1 with TRBJ2-7, with TRBD1 matching over 7 bases. CDR3 length: 13 amino acids. The V gene's germline CDR1 is SGHRS and CDR2 YFSETQ. J gave up 5 bases and V 8 bases, and 10 bases lay outside the gene matches. CDR3 loop: CASARDRANEQYF. Here the CDR3 DNA reads TGCGCCAGTGCCCGTGACAGGGCCAACGAGCAGTACTTC.

The table lists this clonotype with a few counts. The rearrangement joins TRBV11-2 to TRBJ1-6; maybe TRBD1 (5 bases). Germline V gives CDR1 SGHAT, CDR2 FQNNGV. Trimming shortened V by 5 bases and J by 4 bases, and 12 bases separated the two germline ends. The length of the CDR3 is 15 residues. The CDR3 coding sequence is TGTGCCAGCAGCGCGGGGGGTAATTATAATTCACCCCTCCACTTT. The encoded protein is CASSAGGNYNSPLHF.